One sample yielded the 31 T cell receptor beta chains listed below, sequenced in a study of T cell changes during pregnancy in multiple sclerosis. Sequenced by immunoSEQ multiplex PCR; TCRdb stores in-frame clones only, minus some. The data contain fewer than 65,000 clones, around 90% of them singletons. The starting material was CD4+ T cells from peripheral blood mononuclear cells, obtained in the first trimester of pregnancy. The receptors were gathered from a female donor with multiple sclerosis, enrolled in a pregnancy study.

This clone was seen once. This sequence joins TRBV7-3 and TRBJ1-3, with D possibly TRBD1 on 6 matching bases. The V end was cut by 3 bases, the J end by 7 bases, with 10 bases between. This CDR3 region has 13 residues. CDR1 and CDR2 (germline): SGHTA, FQGTGA. The DNA for the CDR3 is TGTGCCAGCAGCTTCGGGCAGGGGAACACCATATATTTT. Residues: CASSFGQGNTIYF.

J is TRBJ2-4 and V is TRBV6-5; D is ambiguous. CDR1 MNHEY and CDR2 SVGAGI come from the germline V gene. This CDR3 comprises 14 residues. V was trimmed by 0 bases and J by 8 bases, leaving 11 bases between them. CDR3 sequence (DNA): TGTGCCAGCAGTTACTCTCACTTCGTTGACATTCAGTACTTC. It specifies CASSYSHFVDIQYF.

In its sample, this clone was seen a few times. V and J are TRBV4-1 and TRBJ1-6; D gene ambiguous. This CDR3 region has 16 residues. V lost 2 bases and J lost 0, with 8 bases in between. Per germline, CDR1 MGHRA and CDR2 YSYEKL. The CDR3 DNA is TGCGCCAGCAGCCAACGAGTTGGCTCCTATAATTCACCCCTCCACTTT. This gives the protein CASSQRVGSYNSPLHF.

There are a few counts of this clone. The same CDR3 can be traced to other DNA sequences in this sample. The V gene is TRBV10-3, the J gene TRBJ1-3; D is possibly TRBD1 (6 bases). Germline loops: CDR1 ENHRY, CDR2 SYGVKD. V shed 0 bases and J shed 1 base, with 7 bases lying between them. This CDR3 contains 15 residues. CDR3 nucleotides: TGTGCCATCAGTGAGTCAGGGGGATCTGGAAACACCATATATTTT. It specifies CAISESGGSGNTIYF.

The chain uses TRBV6-5 and TRBJ1-6, with 9 positions matching TRBD1. Per the germline V gene, CDR1 is MNHEY and CDR2 is SVGAGI. V lost 8 bases to trimming and J lost 14 bases; unmatched junction nucleotides: 7. The CDR3 spans 12 residues. The CDR3, as DNA: TGTGCCAGCGGTAGGGACAGGGCCTCCCTCCACTTT. Translated: CASGRDRASLHF.

The J gene is TRBJ1-4, the V gene TRBV9; TRBD1 matches 7 bases. CDR1 and CDR2 from the germline V gene are SGDLS and YYNGEE. The CDR3 runs 15 residues. V shed 6 bases, J shed 0 bases, and the junction held 5 bases outside the gene matches. The CDR3: CASTRDSATNEKLFF. CDR3 sequence (DNA): TGTGCCAGCACCAGGGACAGTGCAACTAATGAAAAACTGTTTTTT.

This sequence joins TRBV4-3 and TRBJ2-1, with 8 nucleotides matching TRBD2. The CDR3 covers 17 residues. J was trimmed by 0 bases and V by 2 bases; bases with no gene match: 6. The germline CDR1 and CDR2 sequences are LGHNA and YSLEER. The CDR3 DNA is TGCGCCAGCAGCCAATTTAGCGGGGCCAGCTCCTACAATGAGCAGTTCTTC. This sequence encodes CASSQFSGASSYNEQFF.

This chain joins TRBV6-6 and TRBJ2-1, with 10 bases that match TRBD2. Germline CDR1 reads MNHNY; CDR2 reads SVGAGI (reference sequence). The CDR3 sequence is 15 residues long. With V trimmed by 7 bases and J by 8 bases, 11 bases remained unmatched. In DNA, the CDR3 is TGTGCCAGCACCCAGGCTAGCGGGGGTAAAGATGAGCAGTTCTTC. Protein: CASTQASGGKDEQFF.

The chain links TRBV5-1 to TRBJ1-1; 10 nucleotides match TRBD1. The junction had 9 bases not matched to a gene; V was cut back by 8 bases and J by 5 bases. CDR1 and CDR2 from the germline V gene are SGHRS and YFSETQ. The CDR3 covers 14 residues. CDR3 sequence: CASIPGQGRTEAFF. The DNA for the CDR3 is TGCGCCAGTATACCGGGACAGGGGAGAACTGAAGCTTTCTTT.

The chain uses TRBV30 and TRBJ2-7; 10 nucleotides match TRBD2. This CDR3 comprises 18 residues. CDR1 and CDR2 from the germline V gene are GTSNPN and SVGIG (reference sequence). Unmatched junction bases numbered 13, after V lost 2 bases and J lost 0 bases. DNA for the CDR3: TGTGCCTGGAGTAACGACTACCCACTAGCGGGGAGCTCCTACGAGCAGTACTTC. It encodes CAWSNDYPLAGSSYEQYF. The complete variable domain, with remaining parts taken from reference TRBV30 and TRBJ2-7, reads SQTIHQWPATLVQPVGSPLSLECTVEGTSNPNLYWYRQAAGRGLQLLFYSVGIGQISSEVPQNLSASRPQDRQFILSSKKLLLSDSGFYLCAWSNDYPLAGSSYEQYFGPGTRLTVT.

This clone was seen more than once but under ten times. The V call is TRBV7-2, the J call TRBJ1-2; D ambiguous. Germline CDR1 and CDR2: SGHTA and FQGNSA. The CDR3 spans 14 residues. V was trimmed by 2 bases and J by 4 bases, leaving 11 bases between them. The CDR3 loop is CASSLFWEGYGYTF. The CDR3 DNA is TGTGCCAGCAGCTTATTCTGGGAGGGCTATGGCTACACCTTC.

The V call is TRBV10-3, the J call TRBJ1-4, with 10 bases identical to TRBD1. J gave up 5 bases and V 6 bases, and 6 bases lay outside the gene matches. The CDR3 sequence is 15 residues long. Germline V CDR1 and CDR2: ENHRY, SYGVKD. CDR3 amino acids: CAIRGDRGQNEKLFF. The CDR3, as DNA: TGTGCCATCAGGGGGGACAGGGGCCAAAATGAAAAACTGTTTTTT.

The genes are TRBV27 and TRBJ2-3; D is perhaps TRBD2 (6 bases). Trimming took off 3 bases at V and 0 bases at J, with 10 bases between the two ends. The CDR3 consists of 15 residues. Germline V lookup: CDR1 MNHEY, CDR2 SMNVEV (reference sequence). CDR3 protein: CASSFWGTSTDTQYF. The CDR3 DNA reads as TGTGCCAGCAGTTTCTGGGGGACTAGCACAGATACGCAGTATTTT.

The rearrangement uses TRBV19 and TRBJ1-3; D might be TRBD1 (5 bases). Germline loops: CDR1 LNHDA, CDR2 SQIVND (reference sequence). This CDR3 is built from 14 residues. Trimming took off 5 bases at V and 4 bases at J, with 12 bases between the two ends. The DNA for the CDR3 is TGTGCCAGTAGTTCCAGGGTGATGGGAAACACCATATATTTT. Its protein product is CASSSRVMGNTIYF.

V is TRBV6-6 and J is TRBJ2-3, with 12 bases lining up with TRBD2. CDR1 and CDR2 (germline): MNHNY, SVGAGI (reference sequence). The ends lost 6 bases at V and 2 bases at J; junction bases unmatched: 6. The CDR3 is made up of 16 amino acids. Here the CDR3 DNA reads TGTGCCAGCAGCCCCGGACTAGCGGGGAACACAGATACGCAGTATTTT. It translates to CASSPGLAGNTDTQYF.

The chain couples TRBV11-1 to TRBJ2-5, with 9 bases that match TRBD2. Trimming took 1 base from V and 4 from J; bases not matched to a gene: 4. Germline V CDR1 and CDR2: SGHAT, FQDESV (reference sequence). This CDR3 contains 15 residues. CDR3 DNA sequence: TGTGCCAGCAGCTTAGGACTAGCGGAGGGAGAGACCCAGTACTTC. Translating it yields CASSLGLAEGETQYF.

V gene TRBV12-5 combines with J gene TRBJ1-5; 7 bases align to TRBD1. Germline loops: CDR1 LGHNT, CDR2 FRNRAP. J gave up 6 bases and V 4 bases, and 12 bases lay outside the gene matches. The CDR3 sequence is 16 residues long. CDR3 DNA: TGTGCTAGTGGTTCTACTGGACAGGATCGAAGTCAGCCCCAGCATTTT. Amino acid sequence: CASGSTGQDRSQPQHF. Full variable domain (remainder filled in from reference TRBV12-5 and TRBJ1-5): DARVTQTPRHKVTEMGQEVTMRCQPILGHNTVFWYRQTMMQGLELLAYFRNRAPLDDSGMPKDRFSAEMPDATLATLKIQPSEPRDSAVYFCASGSTGQDRSQPQHFGDGTRLSIL.

The rearrangement joins TRBV6-4 to TRBJ2-1; D is unclear. CDR1 and CDR2 from the germline V gene are MRHNA and SNTAGT. The CDR3 runs 14 residues. The V and J ends lost 5 bases and 4 bases respectively, with 12 bases between them. CDR3 amino acids: CASSIASGYNEQFF. The CDR3 DNA is TGTGCCAGCAGTATCGCCTCAGGATACAATGAGCAGTTCTTC.

The chain couples TRBV7-2 to TRBJ2-5; a possible D gene is TRBD1 (5 bases). Germline-derived CDR1 and CDR2 are SGHTA and FQGNSA. The V end lost 1 base, the J end lost 5 bases, and 8 bases lay between the germline ends. The CDR3 contains 13 residues. The CDR3 loop is CASSLGGGETQYF. The CDR3 coding sequence is TGTGCCAGCAGCTTAGGGGGCGGTGAGACCCAGTACTTC.

The V gene is TRBV19, the J gene TRBJ2-7; TRBD1 matches 11 bases. In germline, CDR1 is LNHDA, CDR2 SQIVND (reference sequence). The J segment lost 2 bases and the V segment lost 8 bases, leaving 2 bases of the junction unmatched. The CDR3 has 13 residues. In DNA form, the CDR3 reads TGTGCCAGTCAGGGACAGGGGGCCTACGAGCAGTACTTC. Translated: CASQGQGAYEQYF. The full variable domain, rest sourced from reference TRBV19 and TRBJ2-7, is DGGITQSPKYLFRKEGQNVTLSCEQNLNHDAMYWYRQDPGQGLRLIYYSQIVNDFQKGDIAEGYSVSREKKESFPLTVTSAQKNPTAFYLCASQGQGAYEQYFGPGTRLTVT.

This chain joins TRBV6-1 and TRBJ1-1, with D unresolved. Germline values: CDR1 MNHNS, CDR2 SASEGT. This CDR3 region has 13 residues. V was cut by 3 bases and J by 5 bases, with 10 bases left in between. CDR3 bases: TGTGCCAGCAGTGAGTATCTCAGAACTGAAGCTTTCTTT. Its protein product is CASSEYLRTEAFF.

The chain couples TRBV7-9 to TRBJ2-5, with D perhaps matching TRBD1 (7 bases). The germline gives CDR1 SEHNR, CDR2 FQNEAQ (reference sequence). This CDR3 is built from 15 residues. Trimming removed 5 bases at V and 5 bases at J, with 18 bases between. The DNA of the CDR3 is TGTGCCAGCAGCCTCGGGAGCAGGGGGGACGAGACCCAGTACTTC. Translated, it gives CASSLGSRGDETQYF.

The chain recombines TRBV7-9 with TRBJ1-2; no definite D call. The germline gives CDR1 SEHNR, CDR2 FQNEAQ (reference sequence). There are 10 residues in the CDR3. The V end lost 10 bases, the J end lost 4 bases, and 7 bases lay between the germline ends. The CDR3 here is CATHAYGYTF. Written as DNA, the CDR3 is TGTGCCACACACGCCTATGGCTACACCTTC.

This clone was recorded once. This chain connects TRBV4-1 to TRBJ2-7; 12 nucleotides align to TRBD2. The germline gives CDR1 MGHRA, CDR2 YSYEKL. V lost 5 bases to trimming and J lost 2 bases; unmatched junction nucleotides: 4. There are 15 residues in the CDR3. The CDR3: CASSEGTSGPYEQYF. The CDR3 bases are TGCGCCAGCAGCGAGGGGACTAGCGGGCCCTACGAGCAGTACTTC.

The chain joins TRBV6-5 to TRBJ2-7, with TRBD2 matching over 7 bases. The CDR3 is 15 residues long. Germline loops: CDR1 MNHEY, CDR2 SVGAGI. V trimming: 2 bases; J trimming: 5 bases; junction bases outside the gene matches: 9. The CDR3 DNA reads TGTGCCAGCAGTTACATCGGACTAGGCGGTAACGAGCAGTACTTC. It translates to CASSYIGLGGNEQYF.

The chain employs TRBV11-1 and TRBJ2-3; TRBD2 matches 10 bases. Germline trimming cut 2 bases from V and 3 bases from J; bases unmatched to any gene: 5. CDR3 length equals 16 residues. CDR1 SGHAT and CDR2 FQDESV come from the germline V gene (reference sequence). The CDR3 DNA reads as TGTGCCAGCAGCTTAAGCGGGGGGGCGAGTACAGATACGCAGTATTTT. Translated, it gives CASSLSGGASTDTQYF.

This chain links TRBV19 with TRBJ1-2, with TRBD1 as a possible D gene (6 bases). Germline values: CDR1 LNHDA, CDR2 SQIVND (reference sequence). This CDR3 region has 15 residues. The V end was cut by 0 bases, the J end by 3 bases, with 11 bases between. The CDR3 region is CASSIDLGADYGYTF. The CDR3, as DNA: TGTGCCAGTAGTATAGACTTGGGGGCGGACTATGGCTACACCTTC.

CDR3 coding DNA: TGTGCCAGCAGCCCGGGACTGCTGAACACTGAAGCTTTCTTT. Translating it yields CASSPGLLNTEAFF. This chain joins TRBV7-3 and TRBJ1-1; a possible D gene is TRBD1 (5 bases). CDR1 is SGHTA and CDR2 is FQGTGA in the germline V gene. V was clipped by 5 bases and J by 0 bases, with 10 bases between them. The CDR3 runs to 14 residues.

V is TRBV7-2 and J is TRBJ2-7; 10 bases map to TRBD1. The CDR3 extends over 15 amino acids. The ends lost 4 bases at V and 2 bases at J; junction bases unmatched: 5. Germline lookup yields CDR1 SGHTA and CDR2 FQGNSA. For the CDR3, the DNA is TGTGCCAGCAGCTGGCAGGGACAGGGGACCTACGAGCAGTACTTC. Translated, it gives CASSWQGQGTYEQYF.

The DNA for the CDR3 is TGTGCCAGCCGCGATAGGGGGCTGTCACACACTGAAGCTTTCTTT. Its translation is CASRDRGLSHTEAFF. The chain employs TRBV5-8 and TRBJ1-1; 7 bases line up with TRBD1. Germline CDR1 SGHTS, CDR2 YDEGEE. There are 15 residues in the CDR3. Trimming took 7 bases from V and 3 from J; bases not matched to a gene: 12.

The chain employs TRBV18 and TRBJ2-7; 13 bases are a match to TRBD2. Germline lookup yields CDR1 KGHSH and CDR2 LQKENI. CDR3 length: 15 amino acids. J gave up 3 bases and V 6 bases, and 5 bases lay outside the gene matches. This CDR3 reads CASSRTSGGDYEQYF. CDR3 DNA sequence: TGTGCCAGCTCGCGGACTAGCGGGGGAGACTACGAGCAGTACTTC.